One sample yielded the 12 T cell receptor beta chains listed below, sequenced in a study of cytomegalovirus exposure and HLA in healthy donors. A multiplex PCR was run with 60 Vbeta primers and 13 Jbeta primers. This table comes from immunoSEQ multiplex PCR, and its TCRdb copy is limited to in-frame clones, with some not included. In the table there are approximately 150,000 clones, 79% of which are singletons. The material sequenced was PBMCs. The origin of the receptors is a man aged 50 to 60 in good health and CMV-seropositive.

The chain has TRBV4-2 and TRBJ2-5; no clear D gene. This CDR3 contains 14 residues. V shed 0 bases and J shed 5 bases, with 10 bases lying between them. Germline CDR1 LGHNA, CDR2 YNFKEQ. The CDR3 nucleotides read TGTGCCAGCAGCCAAGACCGAAACGAGGAGACCCAGTACTTC. This translates into CASSQDRNEETQYF.

This chain joins TRBV5-1 and TRBJ2-3, with 10 bases identical to TRBD2. The CDR3 extends over 17 amino acids. V dropped 0 bases and J dropped 4; count of bases not matched to a gene: 8. Germline V lookup: CDR1 SGHRS, CDR2 YFSETQ. This CDR3 reads CASSLAASGRLADTQYF. The CDR3 bases are TGCGCCAGCAGCTTGGCTGCTAGCGGGAGACTGGCAGATACGCAGTATTTT.

With regard to this clone: The same CDR3 can be traced to other DNA sequences in this sample. The chain joins TRBV19 to TRBJ2-1; the match to TRBD2 covers 8 bases. Germline-derived CDR1 and CDR2 are LNHDA and SQIVND (reference sequence). V gave up 4 bases and J gave up 4 bases; unmatched junction bases: 3. This CDR3 has 14 amino acids. CDR3 sequence (DNA): TGTGCCAGTAGTAGTAGCGGGACTTACAATGAGCAGTTCTTC. Its translation is CASSSSGTYNEQFF.

The chain links TRBV10-3 to TRBJ1-5; the D gene is possibly TRBD1 (5 bases). Germline assignment: CDR1 ENHRY and CDR2 SYGVKD. The CDR3 is 15 amino acids. The V end was cut by 1 base, the J end by 7 bases, with 14 bases between. CDR3 in amino acids: CAISELLGGEQPQHF. The CDR3 nucleotides read TGTGCCATCAGTGAGTTGTTGGGGGGAGAGCAGCCCCAGCATTTT.

Only a few counts were recorded for this clone. The chain uses TRBV7-8 and TRBJ2-1, with 10 nucleotides matching TRBD1. CDR1 is SGHVS and CDR2 is FQNEAQ in the germline V gene. The CDR3 consists of 14 residues. The junction had 5 bases not matched to a gene; V was cut back by 5 bases and J by 7 bases. For the CDR3, the DNA is TGTGCCAGCAGCCCCCGGGACAGGGGTAATGAGCAGTTCTTC. It specifies CASSPRDRGNEQFF.

This clone was counted between two and nine times. The chain joins TRBV5-4 to TRBJ2-5; the D gene is possibly TRBD1 (5 bases). Germline V CDR1 and CDR2: SGHNT, YYREEE (reference sequence). The V and J ends lost 4 bases and 3 bases respectively, with 10 bases between them. The CDR3 length is 13 residues. Here the CDR3 reads CASSRQTEETQYF. The CDR3 region has the DNA TGTGCCAGCAGCCGACAGACTGAAGAGACCCAGTACTTC.

V is TRBV29-1 and J is TRBJ2-7; the D gene is possibly TRBD2 (5 bases). Trimming removed 6 bases at V and 9 bases at J, with 15 bases between. Per the germline V gene, CDR1 is SQVTM and CDR2 is ANQGSEA. This CDR3 is 11 amino acids long. CDR3 in amino acids: CSVADGVGQYF. CDR3 DNA sequence: TGCAGCGTAGCGGACGGAGTCGGGCAGTACTTC.

The chain couples TRBV28 to TRBJ2-7; 14 bases map to TRBD2. This CDR3 has 17 residues. The V gene's germline CDR1 is MDHEN and CDR2 SYDVKM. Unmatched junction bases numbered 8, after V lost 3 bases and J lost 4 bases. The CDR3 loop reads CASSFRRLAGGIYEQYF. The CDR3, as DNA: TGTGCCAGCAGTTTCCGCAGACTAGCGGGAGGGATTTACGAGCAGTACTTC.

This sequence joins TRBV7-7 and TRBJ2-1; 7 nucleotides align to TRBD2. The CDR3 has 13 residues. Germline trimming cut 8 bases from V and 5 bases from J; bases unmatched to any gene: 6. CDR1 and CDR2 from the germline V gene are SSHAT and FNYEAQ (reference sequence). As DNA, the CDR3 is TGTGCCAGCGCGCTAGCGGAAAACAATGAGCAGTTCTTC. This codes for CASALAENNEQFF.

A single count supports this clone. The same CDR3 is also encoded by other DNA sequences in this sample. V gene TRBV18 combines with J gene TRBJ2-5; 7 bases map to TRBD2. The V gene end was trimmed by 3 bases and the J gene end by 2 bases; junction bases not matched to a gene: 3. The CDR3 totals 14 residues. CDR1 KGHSH and CDR2 LQKENI come from the germline V gene. The DNA of the CDR3 is TGTGCCAGCTCACCTGCGGGGGTACAAGAGACCCAGTACTTC. This encodes CASSPAGVQETQYF.

The chain recombines TRBV11-2 with TRBJ2-7; D remains unclear. Germline V gene lookup returns CDR1 SGHAT and CDR2 FQNNGV. The CDR3 contains 14 residues. V lost 5 bases to trimming and J lost 1 base, with 12 bases between them. The CDR3 DNA reads as TGTGCCAGCAGCACTTATGAAAGATCCTACGAGCAGTACTTC. It specifies CASSTYERSYEQYF.

This clone was observed a single time. The V gene is TRBV13, the J gene TRBJ2-3, with 7 nucleotides matching TRBD1. Looked up from germline, CDR1 is PRHDT and CDR2 is FYEKMQ (reference sequence). The CDR3 runs 16 residues. The V gene end was trimmed by 4 bases and the J gene end by 1 base; junction bases not matched to a gene: 8. CDR3 amino acids: CASSYRQGRGTDTQYF. The CDR3 bases are TGTGCCAGCAGCTATAGACAGGGCAGGGGCACAGATACGCAGTATTTT.